A selection of T cell receptor beta chains follows, all from one sample in a study of human T cells and chemical hapten exposure. TCRdb reprocessed the RACE reads with MiXCR, giving one entry per CDR3 protein. The data contain about 40,000 distinct CDR3 sequences, 3% to 3.5% of them singletons. Specimen: whole blood, collected in connection with sensitization to the hapten diphenylcyclopropenone (DPC). The receptor set was obtained from a man between 35 and 55 years old with alopecia areata. Some clones in this sample may be carry-over from other donors' samples. Each CDR3 is given with its conserved first and last residue. Fields, in order: clone size, J gene, D gene, V gene, CDR3 DNA, CDR3 protein. A D gene is named only where the DNA matches it firmly. A row's size may be missing; if present it is once, few, many or a size class.

clone_size: many; j_call: TRBJ2-5; d_call: -; v_call: TRBV7-2; cdr3_nt: TGTGCCAGCAGCCGGGGGTACCAAGAGACCCAGTACTTC; cdr3_aa: CASSRGYQETQYF
clone_size: many; j_call: TRBJ2-7; d_call: -; v_call: TRBV6-1; cdr3_nt: TGTGCCAGCACCGATAGCCCCCCCTACGAGCAGTACTTC; cdr3_aa: CASTDSPPYEQYF
clone_size: many; j_call: TRBJ2-1; d_call: -; v_call: TRBV20-1; cdr3_nt: TGCAGTGCTAGAACTAGCCATAATGAGCAGTTCTTC; cdr3_aa: CSARTSHNEQFF
clone_size: many; j_call: TRBJ1-6; d_call: -; v_call: TRBV12-3/TRBV12-4; cdr3_nt: TGTGCCAGCGGAGCCTCCAATTCACCCCTCCACTTT; cdr3_aa: CASGASNSPLHF
clone_size: many; j_call: TRBJ2-2; d_call: TRBD2; v_call: TRBV5-6; cdr3_nt: TGTGCCAGCAGCCGGCTACGGACTAGCGGGACGAACACCGGGGAGCTGTTTTTT; cdr3_aa: CASSRLRTSGTNTGELFF
clone_size: -; j_call: TRBJ2-3; d_call: -; v_call: TRBV24-1; cdr3_nt: TGTGCCACCAGTGATTTGCAGGACTCCACAGATACGCAGTATTTT; cdr3_aa: CATSDLQDSTDTQYF
clone_size: few; j_call: TRBJ2-7; d_call: -; v_call: TRBV6-6; cdr3_nt: TGTGCCAGCAGTACCACACATTCCTACGAGCAGTACTTC; cdr3_aa: CASSTTHSYEQYF
clone_size: many; j_call: TRBJ1-1; d_call: TRBD1; v_call: TRBV12-3/TRBV12-4; cdr3_nt: TGTGCCACTTTGGACAGGAGGCAGAACACTGAAGCTTTCTTT; cdr3_aa: CATLDRRQNTEAFF
clone_size: many; j_call: TRBJ2-7; d_call: -; v_call: TRBV12-3/TRBV12-4; cdr3_nt: TGTGCCAGCAGTTTGTTCGGGAACGAGCAGTACTTC; cdr3_aa: CASSLFGNEQYF
clone_size: -; j_call: TRBJ2-3; d_call: -; v_call: TRBV6-2/TRBV6-3; cdr3_nt: TGTACCAGCAGCCTCACAGATACGCAGTATTTT; cdr3_aa: CTSSLTDTQYF
clone_size: few; j_call: TRBJ2-7; d_call: -; v_call: TRBV11-1; cdr3_nt: TGTGCCAGCAGCTCAGACCGGGGCGAGCAGTACTTC; cdr3_aa: CASSSDRGEQYF
clone_size: many; j_call: TRBJ2-2; d_call: TRBD1; v_call: TRBV7-9; cdr3_nt: TGTGCCAGCAGCTCGACAGGGTTCACCGGGGAGCTGTTTTTT; cdr3_aa: CASSSTGFTGELFF
clone_size: few; j_call: TRBJ1-5; d_call: -; v_call: TRBV7-2; cdr3_nt: TGTGCCAGCAGCCCAAACTTCCAGGGGTTTCAGCCCCAGCATTTT; cdr3_aa: CASSPNFQGFQPQHF
clone_size: many; j_call: TRBJ2-3; d_call: TRBD2; v_call: TRBV7-2; cdr3_nt: TGTGCCAGCAGCTCGCATAGCGGGAGAGGCACAGATACGCAGTATTTT; cdr3_aa: CASSSHSGRGTDTQYF
clone_size: few; j_call: TRBJ1-2; d_call: TRBD1; v_call: TRBV28; cdr3_nt: TGTGCCACCTTCAGCCGACAGGGCAACTATGGCTACACCTTC; cdr3_aa: CATFSRQGNYGYTF
clone_size: many; j_call: TRBJ2-7; d_call: TRBD1; v_call: TRBV2; cdr3_nt: TGTGCCAGCAGTGGGGACAGACGACCGAGCTCCTACGAGCAGTACTTC; cdr3_aa: CASSGDRRPSSYEQYF
clone_size: many; j_call: TRBJ1-1; d_call: -; v_call: TRBV30; cdr3_nt: TGTGCCTGGGACGGACCACTCTTCAGGGAGAACACTGAAGCTTTCTTT; cdr3_aa: CAWDGPLFRENTEAFF
clone_size: -; j_call: TRBJ1-1; d_call: -; v_call: TRBV28; cdr3_nt: TGTGCCAGCAGCTTATTCTCAGGTAGTTCCACTGAAGCTTTCTTT; cdr3_aa: CASSLFSGSSTEAFF
clone_size: many; j_call: TRBJ1-1; d_call: -; v_call: TRBV6-5; cdr3_nt: TGTGCCAGCAGTTCTGGGGGAAGGATAACTTTCTTT; cdr3_aa: CASSSGGRITFF
clone_size: medium-sized; j_call: TRBJ1-6; d_call: -; v_call: TRBV15; cdr3_nt: TGTGCCACCAGCACCCGTACGGGGAGGTCACCCCTCCACTTT; cdr3_aa: CATSTRTGRSPLHF
clone_size: many; j_call: TRBJ2-7; d_call: TRBD1; v_call: TRBV5-4; cdr3_nt: TGTGCCAGCAGCTCGGGACAGGGGCTACCCTACGAGCAGTACTTC; cdr3_aa: CASSSGQGLPYEQYF
clone_size: many; j_call: TRBJ2-4; d_call: TRBD1; v_call: TRBV12-3/TRBV12-4; cdr3_nt: TGTGCCAGCACTTTAGGACAGGGTAAAAACATTCAGTACTTC; cdr3_aa: CASTLGQGKNIQYF
clone_size: many; j_call: TRBJ1-4; d_call: TRBD1; v_call: TRBV4-3; cdr3_nt: TGCGCCAGCAGCCAAAGTTACAGGGGGCAAACTAATGAAAAACTGTTTTTT; cdr3_aa: CASSQSYRGQTNEKLFF
clone_size: -; j_call: TRBJ2-1; d_call: -; v_call: TRBV24-1; cdr3_nt: TGTGCCACCAGCACAGGGTCGTCCTACAATGAGCAGTTCTTC; cdr3_aa: CATSTGSSYNEQFF
clone_size: -; j_call: TRBJ1-2; d_call: TRBD1; v_call: TRBV6-6; cdr3_nt: TGTGCCAGCAGTCACCCCCGGACAGGGGGCAACTATGGCTACACCTTC; cdr3_aa: CASSHPRTGGNYGYTF
clone_size: few; j_call: TRBJ2-1; d_call: TRBD2; v_call: TRBV4-1; cdr3_nt: TGCGCCAGCAGCCAAGGGTACCGGACTAGTGGCTACAATGAGCAGTTCTTC; cdr3_aa: CASSQGYRTSGYNEQFF
clone_size: few; j_call: TRBJ1-2; d_call: TRBD1; v_call: TRBV7-9; cdr3_nt: TGTGCCAGCAGCTTAGACAGGGGGCGGAGGGGCTATGGCTACACCTTC; cdr3_aa: CASSLDRGRRGYGYTF
clone_size: many; j_call: TRBJ2-3; d_call: -; v_call: TRBV28; cdr3_nt: TGTGCCAGCAGCCTGCGGAGTCCCGATACGCAGTATTTT; cdr3_aa: CASSLRSPDTQYF
clone_size: many; j_call: TRBJ1-2; d_call: -; v_call: TRBV5-4; cdr3_nt: TGTGCCAGCAGCTGGGGAGGGGGCTATGGCTACACCTTC; cdr3_aa: CASSWGGGYGYTF
clone_size: -; j_call: TRBJ2-1; d_call: TRBD2; v_call: TRBV19; cdr3_nt: TGTGCCAGTAGTTTATCCTTTACTAGCGGAGAGCAGTTCTTC; cdr3_aa: CASSLSFTSGEQFF
clone_size: many; j_call: TRBJ2-3; d_call: -; v_call: TRBV29-1; cdr3_nt: TGCAGCGTTGAAGTCCTCGTTCCAGATACGCAGTATTTT; cdr3_aa: CSVEVLVPDTQYF
clone_size: many; j_call: TRBJ2-3; d_call: -; v_call: TRBV25-1; cdr3_nt: TGTGCCAGCAGTTACGCAGATACGCAGTATTTT; cdr3_aa: CASSYADTQYF
clone_size: many; j_call: TRBJ2-6; d_call: -; v_call: TRBV5-1; cdr3_nt: TGCGCCAGCAGCACAGACCCGTTCTACTCTGGGGCCAACGTCCTGACTTTC; cdr3_aa: CASSTDPFYSGANVLTF
clone_size: many; j_call: TRBJ2-7; d_call: TRBD1; v_call: TRBV3-1; cdr3_nt: TGTGCCAGCAGCCAAACGACAGGGTCCTACGAGCAGTACTTC; cdr3_aa: CASSQTTGSYEQYF
clone_size: many; j_call: TRBJ1-3; d_call: -; v_call: TRBV5-6; cdr3_nt: TGTGCCAGCAGCTTGGGAAGGACATCTGGAAACACCATATATTTT; cdr3_aa: CASSLGRTSGNTIYF
clone_size: many; j_call: TRBJ2-5; d_call: TRBD1; v_call: TRBV5-1; cdr3_nt: TGCGCCAGCAGCCCGGGGACAGTGGGCCAAGAGACCCAGTACTTC; cdr3_aa: CASSPGTVGQETQYF
clone_size: many; j_call: TRBJ2-1; d_call: TRBD2; v_call: TRBV6-1; cdr3_nt: TGTGCCAGCAGTGAAGGGGGGGGCTACAATGAGCAGTTCTTC; cdr3_aa: CASSEGGGYNEQFF
clone_size: many; j_call: TRBJ1-6; d_call: TRBD1; v_call: TRBV7-9; cdr3_nt: TGTGCCAGCAGCGTTGACAGGGGAAGCTCCTATAATTCACCCCTCCACTTT; cdr3_aa: CASSVDRGSSYNSPLHF
clone_size: many; j_call: TRBJ2-1; d_call: TRBD2; v_call: TRBV2; cdr3_nt: TGTGCCAGCAGCGGGGGACTATCGGTAGCCTACAATGAGCAGTTCTTC; cdr3_aa: CASSGGLSVAYNEQFF
clone_size: few; j_call: TRBJ2-3; d_call: -; v_call: TRBV7-2; cdr3_nt: TGTGCCAGCAGCTTAGCGCTGGACCCAGAGGGGACGCAGTATTTT; cdr3_aa: CASSLALDPEGTQYF
clone_size: many; j_call: TRBJ2-1; d_call: -; v_call: TRBV7-9; cdr3_nt: TGTGCCAGCAGCAACGTTGCGTTGAATGAGCAGTTCTTC; cdr3_aa: CASSNVALNEQFF
clone_size: many; j_call: TRBJ1-1; d_call: -; v_call: TRBV28; cdr3_nt: TGTGCCAGCAGTTCTTTGAGGTCTTTCTTT; cdr3_aa: CASSSLRSFF
clone_size: many; j_call: TRBJ2-2; d_call: TRBD2; v_call: TRBV7-9; cdr3_nt: TGTGCCAGCAGCGATCCGGGAGGCTCGACCGGGGAGCTGTTTTTT; cdr3_aa: CASSDPGGSTGELFF
clone_size: many; j_call: TRBJ1-3; d_call: -; v_call: TRBV4-1; cdr3_nt: TGCGCCAGCAGCCAAGATAGTCAGTACTCTGGAAACACCATATATTTT; cdr3_aa: CASSQDSQYSGNTIYF